A single sample gave rise to the 12 T cell receptor beta chains below, sequenced in a study of Graves' ophthalmopathy and Graves' hyperthyroidism. From RNA, the CDR3 regions of TCR beta chains were amplified and sequenced. RT-PCR with HTBI primers came first, then second-round multiplex PCR. Each CDR3 protein is one row after TCRdb ran MiXCR on the multiplex PCR reads. The sample carries 450,000 to 600,000 distinct CDR3 sequences, roughly 39% recorded once. Sequencing used peripheral blood or thyroid tissue (not recorded which). The receptors were gathered from an adult man with Graves' hyperthyroidism.

This clonotype has a count of ten or more. V gene TRBV13 combines with J gene TRBJ2-7; D may be TRBD2 (6 bases). V lost 1 base, J lost 5 bases, and 12 bases lay in between. CDR3 size: 14 residues. The V gene's germline CDR1 is PRHDT and CDR2 FYEKMQ (reference sequence). The CDR3 is CASSLAGPGDEQYF. CDR3 bases: TGTGCCAGCAGCTTAGCGGGCCCGGGGGACGAGCAGTACTTC.

V usage is TRBV29-1 and J usage is TRBJ2-5; 9 bases are a match to TRBD2. The junction had 6 bases not matched to a gene; V was cut back by 3 bases and J by 4 bases. Germline CDR1 SQVTM, CDR2 ANQGSEA. The CDR3 runs 14 residues. The CDR3: CSVDSLAGPETQYF. The CDR3 coding sequence is TGCAGCGTTGATAGTCTAGCGGGACCAGAGACCCAGTACTTC. Based on the CDR3 plus reference TRBV29-1 and TRBJ2-5, the full variable domain is SAVISQKPSRDICQRGTSLTIQCQVDSQVTMMFWYRQQPGQSLTLIATANQGSEATYESGFVIDKFPISRPNLTFSTLTVSNMSPEDSSIYLCSVDSLAGPETQYFGPGTRLLVL.

This rearrangement joins TRBV20-1 to TRBJ2-3, with 8 bases matching TRBD1. CDR1 and CDR2 from the germline V gene are DFQATT and SNEGSKA (reference sequence). CDR3 size: 14 residues. The V segment lost 2 bases and the J segment 5 bases; nucleotides outside the gene matches: 6. In DNA, the CDR3 is TGCAGTGCTAGATCCACAGGGGGGAAAGATACGCAGTATTTT. Amino acid sequence: CSARSTGGKDTQYF.

CDR3 sequence reads: CSLGPGQGTETQYF. The DNA of the CDR3 is TGCAGCTTAGGCCCTGGACAGGGGACTGAGACCCAGTACTTC. This chain uses TRBV29-1 with TRBJ2-5, with 9 bases that match TRBD1. J was trimmed by 5 bases and V by 8 bases; bases with no gene match: 12. CDR1 and CDR2 from the germline V gene are SQVTM and ANQGSEA. The CDR3 extends over 14 amino acids.

This rearrangement joins TRBV7-3 to TRBJ1-2; the D gene is possibly TRBD1 (5 bases). V lost 1 base, J lost 4 bases, and 13 bases lay in between. This CDR3 region has 15 residues. Germline V gives CDR1 SGHTA, CDR2 FQGTGA. CDR3 sequence (DNA): TGTGCCAGCAGCTTAATAGCGGGACGGAGCTATGGCTACACCTTC. Translation: CASSLIAGRSYGYTF.

This clonotype occurred a few times. V and J are TRBV9 and TRBJ2-2, with TRBD2 matching over 7 bases. The V segment lost 0 bases and the J segment 1 base; nucleotides outside the gene matches: 3. Germline V gene data show CDR1 as SGDLS and CDR2 as YYNGEE. This CDR3 is 16 amino acids long. CDR3 in DNA: TGTGCCAGCAGCGTAGCTTGGGGGGGGAACACCGGGGAGCTGTTTTTT. Protein: CASSVAWGGNTGELFF.

This clonotype has at least ten counts. This chain links TRBV6-5 with TRBJ2-5, with D perhaps matching TRBD1 or TRBD2 (5 bases each). The V gene lost 0 bases and the J gene lost 1 base, with 12 bases spanning the gap. CDR1 MNHEY and CDR2 SVGAGI come from the germline V gene. The CDR3 covers 16 residues. CDR3 DNA sequence: TGTGCCAGCAGTTACTCGACGGGACGCTCCCAAGAGACCCAGTACTTC. Translation: CASSYSTGRSQETQYF.

This clonotype occurred a few times. V and J are TRBV10-3 and TRBJ2-1, with 13 bases that match TRBD2. There are 18 residues in the CDR3. V shed 2 bases, J shed 0 bases, and the junction held 4 bases outside the gene matches. Germline V gene lookup returns CDR1 ENHRY and CDR2 SYGVKD. The DNA of the CDR3 is TGTGCCATCAGTGAGGTGGGACTAGCGGGACGCTCCTACAATGAGCAGTTCTTC. This encodes CAISEVGLAGRSYNEQFF.

The chain has TRBV29-1 and TRBJ2-2, with a weak D call TRBD2 (5 bases). Germline loops: CDR1 SQVTM, CDR2 ANQGSEA. CDR3 length equals 11 residues. The V gene lost 7 bases and the J gene lost 6 bases, with 9 bases spanning the gap. The CDR3 loop reads CSGGEAGELFF. CDR3 DNA sequence: TGCAGCGGGGGAGAAGCCGGGGAGCTGTTTTTT.

The V call is TRBV7-9, the J call TRBJ2-3; D may correspond to TRBD1 or TRBD2 (7 bases each). CDR3 size: 16 residues. V shed 5 bases and J shed 4 bases, with 19 bases lying between them. CDR1 is SEHNR, CDR2 FQNEAQ, per germline (reference sequence). The CDR3 region is CASSIGREGASDTQYF. In nucleotides, the CDR3 is TGTGCCAGCAGCATAGGAAGGGAGGGGGCCTCAGATACGCAGTATTTT. The variable domain in full, with the rest retrieved from reference TRBV7-9 and TRBJ2-3, is DTGVSQNPRHKITKRGQNVTFRCDPISEHNRLYWYRQTLGQGPEFLTYFQNEAQLEKSRLLSDRFSAERPKGSFSTLEIQRTEQGDSAMYLCASSIGREGASDTQYFGPGTRLTVL.

The CDR3 DNA reads as TGTGCCAGCAGCTTGACAGGGGGCGTGCAGCCCCAGCATTTT. Protein sequence: CASSLTGGVQPQHF. The chain recombines TRBV7-9 with TRBJ1-5, with TRBD1 matching over 10 bases. The germline gives CDR1 SEHNR, CDR2 FQNEAQ (reference sequence). The CDR3 is made up of 14 amino acids. After removal of 3 bases from V and 7 bases from J, the junction contained 3 bases not matched to a gene.

The table lists this clonotype with a few counts. This chain joins TRBV7-3 and TRBJ2-3; 14 bases fit TRBD2. This CDR3 is 17 amino acids long. V gave up 4 bases and J gave up 4 bases; unmatched junction bases: 7. Germline values: CDR1 SGHTA, CDR2 FQGTGA. This CDR3 reads CASSSPGTSGSADTQYF. The CDR3 DNA sequence: TGTGCCAGCAGCTCCCCAGGGACTAGCGGGAGCGCAGATACGCAGTATTTT.